These T cell receptor beta chains were read from a single sample in a study of somatic mutations in cytotoxic T cells in rheumatoid arthritis. Data came from immunoSEQ multiplex PCR; TCRdb stores just in-frame clones and leaves some out. The table lists approximately 12,000 clones, just under 75% of them singletons. Sequencing was performed on CD8+ T cells sorted from blood. These receptors were collected from a woman between 35 and 50 years old in good health. The CDR3 runs from the conserved cysteine through the conserved F or W. The D gene is left open where the match is weak. A clone size is listed for some rows: how often the clone was seen (once, few, many), or a class if it is expanded.

j_call,v_call,d_call,clone_size,cdr3_aa,cdr3_nt
TRBJ2-1,TRBV25-1,.,.,CASSEGSYNEQFF,TGTGCCAGCAGTGAGGGGTCCTACAATGAGCAGTTCTTC
TRBJ1-2,TRBV10-1,.,.,CASSESTGTGYTF,TGCGCCAGCAGTGAGTCTACGGGGACCGGCTACACCTTC
TRBJ1-5,TRBV6-5,TRBD1,.,CASSYSGQNQPQHF,TGTGCCAGCAGTTACTCGGGACAGAACCAGCCCCAGCATTTT
TRBJ2-1,TRBV5-4,TRBD1,.,CASSELQGLRNEQFF,TGTGCCAGCAGCGAGCTACAGGGGCTTAGGAATGAGCAGTTCTTC
TRBJ2-2,TRBV4-1,.,.,CASSQEISGELFF,TGCGCCAGCAGCCAGGAGATCTCCGGGGAGCTGTTTTTT
TRBJ2-7,TRBV7-9,TRBD2,.,CASSFSTGGPYEQYF,TGTGCCAGCAGCTTTTCGACGGGAGGGCCCTACGAGCAGTACTTC
TRBJ1-3,TRBV2,.,.,CASRISGTGNTIYF,TGTGCCAGCAGGATTTCGGGTACTGGAAACACCATATATTTT
TRBJ1-2,TRBV11-1,.,medium-sized,CASSRQLTYGYTF,TGTGCCAGCAGTCGACAACTAACCTATGGCTACACCTTC
TRBJ2-6,TRBV5-6,.,.,CASSLGTGANVLTF,TGTGCCAGCAGCTTGGGGACAGGGGCCAACGTCCTGACTTTC
TRBJ2-6,TRBV2,.,.,CASRGPKRGANVLTF,TGTGCCAGCAGGGGCCCGAAACGGGGGGCCAACGTCCTGACTTTC
TRBJ1-1,TRBV29-1,.,.,CSVLKTGLKAFF,TGCAGCGTCCTTAAAACGGGGTTAAAAGCTTTCTTT
TRBJ2-1,TRBV7-8,.,.,CASSPGPLSRGIYNEQFF,TGTGCCAGCAGTCCCGGGCCCCTCAGCAGGGGAATATACAATGAGCAGTTCTTC
TRBJ2-1,TRBV11-2,TRBD2,once,CASSLVAGGPNEQFF,TGTGCCAGCAGCTTAGTAGCGGGAGGGCCCAATGAGCAGTTCTTC
TRBJ1-1,TRBV5-1,.,few,CASSWTQGNTEAFF,TGCGCCAGCAGCTGGACACAGGGGAACACTGAAGCTTTCTTT
TRBJ1-1,TRBV27,.,.,CASSLGGGGTEAFF,TGTGCCAGCAGTTTAGGGGGCGGGGGCACTGAAGCTTTCTTT
TRBJ2-3,TRBV6-5,.,.,CASSPTNLDTQYF,TGTGCCAGCAGCCCCACAAATCTGGATACGCAGTATTTT
TRBJ1-3,TRBV14,.,.,CASSQIQVSTNTIYF,TGTGCCAGCAGCCAAATCCAGGTATCGACGAACACCATATATTTT
TRBJ2-1,TRBV5-1,TRBD2,.,CASSLGLADYNEQFF,TGCGCCAGCAGCTTGGGTCTAGCGGACTACAATGAGCAGTTCTTC
TRBJ2-7,TRBV14,TRBD2,few,CASSQEGTRSYF,TGTGCCAGCAGCCAAGAGGGGACTAGATCGTACTTC
TRBJ1-1,TRBV10-3,.,.,CAISEQNVNTEAFF,TGTGCCATCAGCGAGCAGAATGTGAACACTGAAGCTTTCTTT
TRBJ1-3,TRBV6-1,.,large,CATYHLVYSGNTIYF,TGTGCCACTTATCATCTCGTCTACTCTGGAAACACCATATATTTT
TRBJ2-3,TRBV28,.,.,CASSDLGADTQYF,TGTGCCAGCAGCGATTTGGGGGCAGATACGCAGTATTTT
TRBJ1-1,TRBV10-3,.,few,CAISVGEPNTEAFF,TGTGCCATCAGTGTAGGGGAACCAAACACTGAAGCTTTCTTT
TRBJ2-6,TRBV27,.,.,CASSLSPRTGANVLTF,TGTGCCAGCAGTTTATCGCCGCGTACCGGGGCCAACGTCCTGACTTTC
TRBJ2-1,TRBV4-1,TRBD2,once,CASSQVGAGGYNEQFF,TGCGCCAGCAGCCAAGTCGGGGCGGGGGGGTACAATGAGCAGTTCTTC
TRBJ1-4,TRBV15,.,.,CATSFPFGGGTEPNEKLFF,TGTGCCACCAGCTTCCCCTTCGGGGGCGGGACTGAACCTAATGAAAAACTGTTTTTT
TRBJ1-1,TRBV28,TRBD1,few,CASSAAPQGATEAFF,TGTGCCAGCAGTGCGGCTCCACAGGGGGCTACTGAAGCTTTCTTT
TRBJ2-3,TRBV27,.,few,CASRRGMGTDTQYF,TGTGCCAGCAGGAGGGGCATGGGCACAGATACGCAGTATTTT
TRBJ2-2,TRBV11-3,TRBD2,.,CASSPTPGLASTGELFF,TGTGCCAGCAGCCCAACTCCGGGACTAGCATCTACCGGGGAGCTGTTTTTT
TRBJ2-1,TRBV7-6,.,.,CASSLGQGFNEQFF,TGTGCCAGCAGCTTAGGGCAGGGATTCAATGAGCAGTTCTTC
TRBJ2-7,TRBV7-7,TRBD2,.,CASSRGGGDEQYF,TGTGCTAGCAGCCGTGGGGGGGGTGACGAGCAGTACTTC
TRBJ2-6,TRBV29-1,TRBD1,.,CSVKDRGLSGANVLTF,TGCAGCGTTAAGGACAGGGGGCTGTCTGGGGCCAACGTCCTGACTTTC
TRBJ2-1,TRBV28,TRBD2,.,CASSLSGLAGDWDEQFF,TGTGCCAGCAGTTTATCGGGACTAGCGGGGGATTGGGATGAGCAGTTCTTC
TRBJ1-1,TRBV30,TRBD1,few,CAWSTGEDTEAFF,TGTGCCTGGAGTACAGGGGAGGACACTGAAGCTTTCTTT
TRBJ2-7,TRBV18,TRBD2,few,CASSPPSGSPYEQYF,TGTGCCAGCTCACCACCTAGCGGGAGTCCCTACGAGCAGTACTTC
TRBJ1-3,TRBV27,.,.,CASSPHAGASTGNTIYF,TGTGCCAGCAGTCCACATGCAGGGGCATCAACTGGAAACACCATATATTTT
TRBJ1-2,TRBV5-1,.,.,CASSLEGYGYTF,TGCGCCAGCAGCTTGGAAGGCTATGGCTACACCTTC
TRBJ2-4,TRBV11-3,TRBD2,.,CASSLSSGSKNIQYF,TGTGCCAGCAGCCTCTCTAGCGGGAGCAAAAACATTCAGTACTTC
TRBJ2-5,TRBV14,.,.,CASSHRDIQETQYF,TGTGCCAGCAGCCACCGGGACATACAAGAGACCCAGTACTTC
TRBJ1-4,TRBV11-1,.,.,CASSLESTNENGLFF,TGTGCCAGCAGCTTGGAATCGACTAATGAAAACGGACTGTTTTTT
TRBJ1-3,TRBV11-3,.,few,CASSGYLGGNTIYF,TGTGCCAGCAGCGGCTACCTCGGAGGGAACACCATATATTTT